These T cell receptor beta chains were read from a single sample in a study of Ad26.COV2.S vaccination and SARS-CoV-2 variants. Assay: immunoSEQ multiplex PCR; the TCRdb copy retains only in-frame clones and omits some. The table has roughly 350,000 clones, 85% to 90% seen once. The material sequenced was peripheral blood, taken in a trial of Ad26.COV2.S vaccine versus placebo. These receptors were obtained from a person between 18 and 60 years old who received the Ad26.COV2.S COVID-19 vaccine or a placebo. Both conserved end residues are part of each CDR3. D genes are given only for firm matches. Rows may omit the clone size; those that give it use once, few, many or a size class.

TGTGCCAGCAGCCTGTTAGCGGGAAGGTCCTACAATGAGCAGTTCTTC	CASSLLAGRSYNEQFF	TRBV3-1/TRBV3-2	TRBJ2-1	TRBD2	NA
TGTGCCTGGAGAGAACAGGGTGGAGAGACCCAGTACTTC	CAWREQGGETQYF	TRBV30	TRBJ2-5	NA	NA
TGTGCCAGCACCAACCGGGGGATTTACAATGAGCAGTTCTTC	CASTNRGIYNEQFF	TRBV7-2	TRBJ2-1	NA	NA
TGCGCCAGCAGCTTGTCCCGGGGTTCTAACTATGGCTACACCTTC	CASSLSRGSNYGYTF	TRBV5-1	TRBJ1-2	NA	NA
TGTGCCAGCAGCAAAAGGGGGGGCCAAGGGGATGAGCAGTTCTTC	CASSKRGGQGDEQFF	TRBV21-1	TRBJ2-1	NA	NA
TGTGCCTTAGGACAGGGCCCTAACACCGGGGAGCTGTTTTTT	CALGQGPNTGELFF	TRBV30	TRBJ2-2	TRBD1	NA
TGTGCCAGCAGTCGATCGCCAGTTAAGAATACAGATACGCAGTATTTT	CASSRSPVKNTDTQYF	TRBV27	TRBJ2-3	NA	NA
TGTGCCAGCAGCCCAAGCGGGAGAGGCTCCTACAATGAGCAGTTCTTC	CASSPSGRGSYNEQFF	TRBV4-2	TRBJ2-1	TRBD2	NA
TGCGCCAGCAGCCAGACTAGCGGGACTTACAATGAGCAGTTCTTC	CASSQTSGTYNEQFF	TRBV4-1	TRBJ2-1	TRBD2	NA
TGTGCCAGCAGCGTTCAGGCAGGGAGCGATGGCTACACCTTC	CASSVQAGSDGYTF	TRBV9	TRBJ1-2	NA	NA
TGTGCCAGTAGTATAGGACCAGGAAACACCATATATTTT	CASSIGPGNTIYF	TRBV19	TRBJ1-3	NA	NA
TGTGCCAGCAGTCCCGTTACTTCAGGGGTTAAACGGAAGAGCACTGAAGCTTTCTTT	CASSPVTSGVKRKSTEAFF	TRBV28	TRBJ1-1	NA	NA
TGTGCCAGCAGCTTATGGTCTAGCGGGAATTCTAACAATGAGCAGTTCTTC	CASSLWSSGNSNNEQFF	TRBV7-6	TRBJ2-1	TRBD2	NA
TGTGCCAGCAACGACGCGGGACTCTCGGCCTATGGCTACACCTTC	CASNDAGLSAYGYTF	TRBV6-5	TRBJ1-2	NA	NA
TGTGCCAGCATGGTTACGGCTTCCAGAATACTCCACTTT	CASMVTASRILHF	TRBV6-5	TRBJ1-6	NA	NA
TGTGCCAGTAGTATTGAAAGCGGGGGGTCGGATGAGCAGTTCTTC	CASSIESGGSDEQFF	TRBV19	TRBJ2-1	TRBD2	NA
TGTGCCAGCAAGATTATCAGGACCGGGGAGCTGTTTTTT	CASKIIRTGELFF	TRBV27	TRBJ2-2	NA	NA
TGCGCCAGCAGCTTAGGTCCGATGGACAGGGAAGGTCAGCCCCAGCATTTT	CASSLGPMDREGQPQHF	TRBV5-1	TRBJ1-5	TRBD1	NA
TGTGCCAGCAGTTCCCGACTAGCTCGAGGCAATGAGCAGTTCTTC	CASSSRLARGNEQFF	TRBV27	TRBJ2-1	TRBD2	NA
TGTGCCAGCAGCGTAGGCTACAGGGTAACCACCGGGGAGCTGTTTTTT	CASSVGYRVTTGELFF	TRBV9	TRBJ2-2	NA	NA
TGTGCCAGTAGTAAGACAGGGGGCGGCCCAGATACGCAGTATTTT	CASSKTGGGPDTQYF	TRBV19	TRBJ2-3	TRBD1	once
TGTGCCAGCAGAACAGGGGACGGCCTCTATGGCTACACCTTC	CASRTGDGLYGYTF	TRBV28	TRBJ1-2	TRBD1	NA
TGTGCCAGCAGTCTACGAGCGGGAGATGGTAATGAGCAGTTCTTC	CASSLRAGDGNEQFF	TRBV3-1/TRBV3-2	TRBJ2-1	TRBD2	once
TGCACCATATGGAGAGAGGGCTTCGGTGAGCAGTTCTTC	CTIWREGFGEQFF	TRBV29-1	TRBJ2-1	NA	NA
TGCGCCAGCAGTCAACACTTCTCCTACGAGCAGTACTTC	CASSQHFSYEQYF	TRBV23-1	TRBJ2-7	NA	NA
TGTGCCAGCTCACGACCGGGACTAGCGGACTACAATGAGCAGTTCTTC	CASSRPGLADYNEQFF	TRBV18	TRBJ2-1	TRBD2	NA
TGTGCCAGCAGCGAAACTCCAGGGGGGGCCTACGAGCAGTACTTC	CASSETPGGAYEQYF	TRBV5-5	TRBJ2-7	NA	NA